This T cell receptor beta chain was documented in a study of shared clonotypes between healthy human individuals. Comments on this clone: Its antigen is not known.

CD45RO-negative cells were positively selected for CCR7, leaving out terminally differentiated effector memory CD45RA+ cells. Sorted subsets were amplified in replicate PCRs using around 220 ng DNA, 30,000 to 35,000 T cell genomes. The assay was immunoSEQ multiplex PCR, and TCRdb's table has in-frame clones only and misses some. The profile shows about 2.1 million clones, over 85% of them singletons. Study outcomes and limitations: The represented genetic and exposure-history diversity was limited by the small number of donors. Some naive CD4 clonotypes, 5% to 5.5%, turned up in common across a few donors.

Germline CDR1 reads GTSNPN; CDR2 reads SVGIG (reference sequence). The V end was cut by 1 base, the J end by 4 bases, with 10 bases between. The CDR3 is made up of 13 amino acids. The chain employs TRBV30 and TRBJ1-2, with D uncertain. The clonotype was recovered from a man younger than 35 in good health. Some clones in this sample may be carry-over from other donors' samples. Material for sequencing was naive CD8+ T cells from PBMCs. This CDR3 reads CAWSGNRFYGYTF. CDR3 sequence (DNA): TGTGCCTGGAGTGGGAACAGATTCTATGGCTACACCTTC.